The entry that follows covers one TCR beta chain sequence. This specimen comes from a study of OX40 agonist ivuxolimab in advanced cancers. In germline, CDR1 is MNHNS, CDR2 SASEGT. The length of the CDR3 is 14 residues. The germline V and J ends were trimmed by 5 bases and 2 bases, with 12 bases remaining between them. The method was immunoSEQ multiplex PCR; TCRdb's version includes in-frame clones alone and lacks a portion of them. The repertoire has 40,000 or so clones, about 84% of them found once; the top ten carry approximately 21%. The TCR comes from an adult with an advanced solid tumor such as melanoma, head and neck, liver or kidney cancer. The J gene is TRBJ2-5, the V gene TRBV6-1, with D perhaps assigned TRBD1 or TRBD2 (5 bases each). Sequencing used CD4+ or CD8+ T cells sorted from blood, obtained in a trial of the OX40 agonist ivuxolimab. CDR3 region: CASSSGPGQETQYF. CDR3 nucleotide sequence: TGTGCCAGCAGTTCAGGGCCGGGGCAAGAGACCCAGTACTTC.